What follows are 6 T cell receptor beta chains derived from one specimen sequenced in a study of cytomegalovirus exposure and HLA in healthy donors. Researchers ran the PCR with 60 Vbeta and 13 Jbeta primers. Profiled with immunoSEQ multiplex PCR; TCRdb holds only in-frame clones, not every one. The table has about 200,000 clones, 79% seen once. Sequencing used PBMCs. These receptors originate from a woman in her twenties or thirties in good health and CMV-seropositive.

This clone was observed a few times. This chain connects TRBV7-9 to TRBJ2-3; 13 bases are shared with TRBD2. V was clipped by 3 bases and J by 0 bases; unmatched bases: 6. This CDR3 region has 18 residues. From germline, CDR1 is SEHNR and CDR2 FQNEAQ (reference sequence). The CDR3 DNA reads TGTGCCAGCAGCTTCAGCGGGACTAGCGGGGCTAGCACAGATACGCAGTATTTT. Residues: CASSFSGTSGASTDTQYF.

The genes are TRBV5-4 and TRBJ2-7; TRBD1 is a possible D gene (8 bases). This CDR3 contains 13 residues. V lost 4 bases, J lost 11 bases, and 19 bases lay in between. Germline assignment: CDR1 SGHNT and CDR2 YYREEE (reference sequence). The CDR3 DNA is TGTGCCAGCAGCGCTCAGGACAGGGAGGGGGAGTACTTC. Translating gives CASSAQDREGEYF.

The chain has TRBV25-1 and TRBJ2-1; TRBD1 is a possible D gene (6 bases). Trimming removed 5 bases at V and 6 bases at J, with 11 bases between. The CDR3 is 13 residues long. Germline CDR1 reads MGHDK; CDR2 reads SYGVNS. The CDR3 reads CASSKTGRNEQFF. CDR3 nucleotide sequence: TGTGCCAGCAGTAAGACAGGTCGCAATGAGCAGTTCTTC.

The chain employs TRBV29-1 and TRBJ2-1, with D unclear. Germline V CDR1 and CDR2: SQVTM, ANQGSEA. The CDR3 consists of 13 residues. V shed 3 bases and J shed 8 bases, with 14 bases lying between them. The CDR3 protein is CSVDGLRGYEQFF. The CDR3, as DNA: TGCAGCGTTGACGGTCTGCGCGGTTATGAGCAGTTCTTC.

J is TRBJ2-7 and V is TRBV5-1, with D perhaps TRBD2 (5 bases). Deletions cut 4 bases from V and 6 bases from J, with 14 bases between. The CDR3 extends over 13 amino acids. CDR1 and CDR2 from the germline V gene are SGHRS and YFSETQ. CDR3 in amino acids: CASSLDRGSEQYF. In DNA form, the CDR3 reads TGCGCCAGCAGCCTCGACCGGGGAAGCGAGCAGTACTTC.

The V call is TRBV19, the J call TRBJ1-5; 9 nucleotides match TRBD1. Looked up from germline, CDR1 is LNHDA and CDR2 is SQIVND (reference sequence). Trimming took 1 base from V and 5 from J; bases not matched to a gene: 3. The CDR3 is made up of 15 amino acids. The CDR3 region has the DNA TGTGCCAGTAGTATAGGAGGGACAGGGCATCAGCCCCAGCATTTT. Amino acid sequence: CASSIGGTGHQPQHF.